Sequencing of this T cell receptor beta chain was carried out in a study of blood T cell repertoires in COVID-19. Overall study context: COVID-19 samples collected from the United States, Italy and Spain covered acute and convalescent phases. The cDNA or gDNA used as material had been derived from T cells, B-cell-depleted T cells, or PBMCs.

In the authors' workflow: Reference gene primer amplification gave estimated nucleated cell counts. Using immunoSEQ multiplex PCR, the repertoire was profiled, and TCRdb retains in-frame clones only, with some absent. That table furnishes V, J and clone size, whereas the DNA furnished D and trimming. The table shows 70,000 or so clones, with roughly 79% occurring only once. V was pared by 5 bases and J by 0 bases, with 15 bases between. The CDR3 is made up of 16 amino acids. Germline V gene data show CDR1 as MRHNA and CDR2 as SNTAGT. The sequenced material came from peripheral blood. This chain connects TRBV6-4 to TRBJ2-3; tentative D call: TRBD2 (6 bases). This receptor was identified in a human donor in a cohort sampled during active COVID-19. CDR3 sequence: CASSPWGRGSTDTQYF. The CDR3 DNA follows: TGTGCCAGCAGTCCCTGGGGACGGGGGAGCACAGATACGCAGTATTTT.